A single sample is the source of the 20 T cell receptor beta chains below, sequenced in a study of T-cell memory formation after mild COVID-19. TCRdb passed the 5' RACE reads through MiXCR, listing each CDR3 protein once. The sample has about 620,000 distinct CDR3 sequences, about 20% seen once; the top ten hold around 11%. The sequencing input was PBMCs or a T cell subset sorted from them (not recorded which). These receptors all stem from an adult woman who had mild COVID-19 (a few samples of this study predate the infection). Cell type and time point are not known.

This clonotype appeared a few times. This chain uses TRBV7-9 with TRBJ2-3; TRBD1 might be the D (5 bases). Between the trimmed V and J ends, which lost 6 bases and 3 bases, there was a span of 7 bases. Germline V gives CDR1 SEHNR, CDR2 FQNEAQ (reference sequence). This CDR3 comprises 12 residues. CDR3 residues: CASSRQTDTQYF. CDR3 bases: TGTGCCAGCAGTCGACAGACAGATACGCAGTATTTT.

This clonotype was picked up a small number of times. This sequence joins TRBV5-6 and TRBJ2-1; TRBD2 agrees at 10 bases. The germline V gene has CDR1 SGHDT and CDR2 YYEEEE. With V trimmed by 0 bases and J by 7 bases, 7 bases remained unmatched. The CDR3 loop spans 16 amino acids. The CDR3 loop is CASSLEASGGGNEQFF. The CDR3, as DNA: TGTGCCAGCAGCTTGGAAGCTAGCGGGGGAGGGAATGAGCAGTTCTTC.

This clonotype has at least ten counts. The V and J genes are TRBV25-1 and TRBJ2-7, with D uncertain. The CDR3 length is 13 residues. The V gene's germline CDR1 is MGHDK and CDR2 SYGVNS. Trimming removed 2 bases from V and 2 bases from J, with 7 bases in between. The CDR3 DNA follows: TGTGCCAGCAGTGAAGGATTAACCTACGAGCAGTACTTC. Residues: CASSEGLTYEQYF.

V is TRBV5-1 and J is TRBJ2-2; tentatively, D is TRBD2 (7 bases). The CDR3 sequence is 16 residues long. The germline V and J ends were trimmed by 3 bases and 4 bases, with 16 bases remaining between them. Germline V gene data show CDR1 as SGHRS and CDR2 as YFSETQ. The CDR3 region has the DNA TGCGCCAGCAGCTCCCAGGGGAGGGCCAGCACCGGGGAGCTGTTTTTT. It codes for CASSSQGRASTGELFF.

This clonotype was picked up a small number of times. CDR3 amino acids: CASGALLSYEQYF. CDR3 coding DNA: TGTGCGTCAGGAGCCCTTCTCTCCTACGAGCAGTACTTC. This sequence joins TRBV7-9 and TRBJ2-7; D is unclear. The germline CDR1 and CDR2 sequences are SEHNR and FQNEAQ (reference sequence). CDR3 length: 13 amino acids.

This clonotype has more than one count but fewer than ten. V usage is TRBV5-1 and J usage is TRBJ2-3; 7 nucleotides align to TRBD1. V trimming: 4 bases; J trimming: 1 base; junction bases outside the gene matches: 6. The CDR3 has 15 amino acids. Germline loops: CDR1 SGHRS, CDR2 YFSETQ. DNA of the CDR3: TGCGCCAGCAGCGCGGACAGGACACGCACAGATACGCAGTATTTT. It is translated as CASSADRTRTDTQYF.

J is TRBJ1-5 and V is TRBV4-1; weak D call: TRBD1 (5 bases). The CDR3 spans 16 residues. Per germline, CDR1 MGHRA and CDR2 YSYEKL. Between the trimmed V and J ends, which lost 2 bases and 3 bases, there was a span of 14 bases. The CDR3 nucleotides are TGCGCCAGCAGCCAACCTTCGGGGCGCGTCAATCAGCCCCAGCATTTT. Its translation is CASSQPSGRVNQPQHF.

The chain links TRBV15 to TRBJ2-7, with D perhaps TRBD1 or TRBD2 (6 bases each). Germline lookup yields CDR1 LNHNV and CDR2 YYDKDF (reference sequence). The CDR3 extends over 16 amino acids. V lost 1 base to trimming and J lost 6 bases, with 19 bases between them. The CDR3 region is CATSRAKRRGDAEQYF. The CDR3 DNA reads TGTGCCACCAGCAGAGCGAAGCGAAGGGGGGACGCCGAGCAGTACTTC.

This clonotype has only a few counts. V usage is TRBV5-1 and J usage is TRBJ2-3; D is ambiguous. The CDR3 has 14 amino acids. V was pared by 1 base and J by 1 base, with 7 bases between. Germline CDR1 reads SGHRS; CDR2 reads YFSETQ. The CDR3 coding sequence is TGCGCCAGCAGCTTGTCGACGGGCACAGATACGCAGTATTTT. Its translation is CASSLSTGTDTQYF.

The V call is TRBV18, the J call TRBJ1-1, with D unresolved. Germline assignment: CDR1 KGHSH and CDR2 LQKENI. V was shortened by 2 bases and J by 5 bases, with 15 bases between the two germline ends. The CDR3 spans 15 residues. The CDR3 region is CASSPIAGRPTEAFF. In nucleotides, the CDR3 is TGTGCCAGCTCACCAATCGCCGGCCGACCTACTGAAGCTTTCTTT.

The chain recombines TRBV7-6 with TRBJ1-2; D possibly corresponds to TRBD1 (6 bases). V lost 6 bases and J lost 8, with 16 bases in between. This CDR3 comprises 13 residues. The germline V gene encodes CDR1 SGHVS and CDR2 FNYEAQ. This CDR3 is CASRDSPGGGYTF. CDR3 nucleotide sequence: TGTGCCAGCAGGGACAGTCCCGGCGGGGGCTACACCTTC.

This clonotype was recorded many times. This chain uses TRBV6-6 with TRBJ2-1, with D hard to call. Germline V gene data show CDR1 as MNHNY and CDR2 as SVGAGI (reference sequence). The length of the CDR3 is 14 residues. The germline V and J ends were trimmed by 0 bases and 4 bases, with 7 bases remaining between them. As DNA, the CDR3 is TGTGCCAGCAGTTACTCGGCGGTATACAATGAGCAGTTCTTC. This sequence encodes CASSYSAVYNEQFF.

This clonotype was counted only a few times. The chain is built from TRBV20-1 and TRBJ2-7, with 10 bases aligning to TRBD2. J lost 2 bases, V lost 0 bases, and 7 bases had no gene match. The CDR3 is 16 amino acids. Germline CDR1 is DFQATT and CDR2 is SNEGSKA (reference sequence). This CDR3 reads CSARDPSGREAYEQYF. CDR3 sequence (DNA): TGCAGTGCTAGAGATCCTAGCGGGAGAGAAGCCTACGAGCAGTACTTC.

This clonotype has a handful of counts. The chain uses TRBV19 and TRBJ2-5, with a tentative D call TRBD2 (6 bases). The V end was cut by 2 bases, the J end by 2 bases, with 12 bases between. The length of the CDR3 is 15 residues. Looked up from germline, CDR1 is LNHDA and CDR2 is SQIVND (reference sequence). CDR3 sequence: CASSIRDGGQETQYF. As DNA, the CDR3 is TGTGCCAGTAGTATACGGGATGGAGGGCAAGAGACCCAGTACTTC. Full variable domain (remainder filled in from reference TRBV19 and TRBJ2-5): DGGITQSPKYLFRKEGQNVTLSCEQNLNHDAMYWYRQDPGQGLRLIYYSQIVNDFQKGDIAEGYSVSREKKESFPLTVTSAQKNPTAFYLCASSIRDGGQETQYFGPGTRLLVL.

The J gene is TRBJ1-3, the V gene TRBV9; the D gene is possibly TRBD1 (6 bases). Germline V gives CDR1 SGDLS, CDR2 YYNGEE. Trimming removed 0 bases at V and 0 bases at J, with 13 bases between. The CDR3 sequence is 17 residues long. The DNA of the CDR3 is TGTGCCAGCAGCGTAGATAGCAGGGGAGGCTCTGGAAACACCATATATTTT. Protein product: CASSVDSRGGSGNTIYF.

This clonotype was observed once. The chain recombines TRBV4-2 with TRBJ2-7, with 9 bases that match TRBD2. V was clipped by 3 bases and J by 0 bases; unmatched bases: 6. The CDR3 loop spans 16 amino acids. Germline loops: CDR1 LGHNA, CDR2 YNFKEQ. The CDR3 loop reads CASSHLTSGNSYEQYF. The CDR3 bases are TGTGCCAGCAGCCACCTGACTAGCGGAAACTCCTACGAGCAGTACTTC.

In its sample, this clonotype was seen a few times. The V call is TRBV20-1, the J call TRBJ2-7, with D perhaps TRBD1 or TRBD2 (5 bases each). This CDR3 contains 11 residues. Trimming cost V 3 bases and J 7 bases, with 10 bases left between them. Per germline, CDR1 DFQATT and CDR2 SNEGSKA (reference sequence). CDR3 in DNA: TGCAGTGCTAGGGGGGACCGAGAGCAGTACTTC. Translating it yields CSARGDREQYF.

A few counts support this clonotype. This CDR3 reads CASSEGLAAYNEQFF. The CDR3 region has the DNA TGCGCCAGCAGCGAAGGACTAGCGGCTTACAATGAGCAGTTCTTC. This sequence joins TRBV5-1 and TRBJ2-1; 10 bases agree with TRBD2. Germline assignment: CDR1 SGHRS and CDR2 YFSETQ. V was clipped by 4 bases and J by 4 bases; unmatched bases: 5. This CDR3 is 15 amino acids long.

This clonotype was found a few times. V gene TRBV5-8 combines with J gene TRBJ2-3; D may match TRBD1 or TRBD2 (5 bases each). The CDR3 is made up of 14 amino acids. The germline V and J ends were trimmed by 7 bases and 3 bases, with 15 bases remaining between them. The germline CDR1 and CDR2 sequences are SGHTS and YDEGEE. The CDR3 region has the DNA TGTGCCAGCGTCCGTGGGACCCTGACAGATACGCAGTATTTT. It encodes CASVRGTLTDTQYF. Looking up the rest from reference TRBV5-8 and TRBJ2-3 gives the full variable domain: EAGVTQSPTHLIKTRGQQATLRCSPISGHTSVYWYQQALGLGLQFLLWYDEGEERNRGNFPPRFSGRQFPNYSSELNVNALELEDSALYLCASVRGTLTDTQYFGPGTRLTVL.

The rearrangement uses TRBV4-3 and TRBJ2-3, with no clear D. In germline, CDR1 is LGHNA, CDR2 YSLEER. V lost 0 bases and J lost 1, with 8 bases in between. This CDR3 contains 15 residues. Written as DNA, the CDR3 is TGCGCCAGCAGCCAAGATGGCCAGGGCACAGATACGCAGTATTTT. This sequence encodes CASSQDGQGTDTQYF.